Ten or more counts support the clone carrying this T cell receptor beta chain. These data are taken from a study of T-cell reconstitution after alpha-beta-depleted transplantation in children. A TCRbeta library incorporating unique molecular identifiers was prepared. A single record per CDR3 protein comes from TCRdb applying MiXCR to the PCR reads. The data hold around 450,000 distinct CDR3 sequences, with about 10% observed a single time. The sample in question was PBMCs, obtained before TCRalphabeta/CD19-depleted stem cell transplant. The clonotype was recovered from a child aged 2-15 years with inherited bone marrow failure, due to receive a stem cell transplant.

Here the CDR3 reads CASSQVGPSFSYEQYF. CDR3 in DNA: TGTGCCAGCAGTCAGGTGGGACCCAGTTTCTCCTACGAGCAGTACTTC. The rearrangement joins TRBV5-4 to TRBJ2-7, with D perhaps given as TRBD1 or TRBD2 (5 bases each). The CDR3 length is 16 residues. Germline V gene lookup returns CDR1 SGHNT and CDR2 YYREEE (reference sequence). V lost 5 bases and J lost 0, with 18 bases in between.